This T cell receptor (beta chain) stems from a study of low-dose radiotherapy and immunotherapy resistance in tumors. Turning to the study itself: One day prior to radiation and immunotherapy, intravenous cyclophosphamide at 200 mg/m2 was given, repeated every two weeks.

This clonotype was observed a single time. A far larger clone is just one base off, so this is likely a read error. CDR1 and CDR2 from the germline V gene are SGHRS and YFSETQ. Trimming removed 4 bases at V and 7 bases at J, with 12 bases between. The CDR3 spans 12 residues. Primers used for first-strand cDNA, a TRAV- and TRBV-specific set, covered both alpha and beta chains. The authors ran approximately 20 PCR cycles to amplify TCRs with a constant-region primer and V-primer adapter. TCRdb re-called the reads with MiXCR, one entry per CDR3 protein. The table includes more than 85,000 distinct CDR3 sequences, more than 7.5% detected once. Sample time point: before trial treatment. The study gave donors nivolumab, ipilimumab, aspirin, low-dose cyclophosphamide and low-dose radiotherapy.

The source material was PBMCs, sampled before treatment. The chain combines TRBV5-1 with TRBJ2-7; D gene uncertain. This TCR derives from a male donor with prostate cancer. The CDR3 spells CASSLGKNEQYF. The CDR3 coding sequence is TGCGCCAGCAGCCTGGGAAAAAATGAGCAGTACTTC.